Below, 19 T cell receptor beta chains from the same sample are listed, as sequenced in a study of technical replicates of blood from several donors. Produced via immunoSEQ multiplex PCR; TCRdb's table is partial and in-frame only. Of some 56,000 clones listed, roughly 95% are singletons. Sequencing input: PBMCs. These receptors all come from a human donor in good health. Some clones in this sample may be carry-over from other donors' samples.

The chain recombines TRBV4-3 with TRBJ1-4; TRBD1 aligns across 7 bases. The germline V gene has CDR1 LGHNA and CDR2 YSLEER. CDR3 length equals 15 residues. J was trimmed by 5 bases and V by 4 bases; bases with no gene match: 7. Here the CDR3 DNA reads TGCGCCAGCAGCCCGAGACAGGGAAAAAATGAAAAACTGTTTTTT. Encoded protein: CASSPRQGKNEKLFF.

The genes are TRBV7-9 and TRBJ2-7; no firm D call. Germline V lookup: CDR1 SEHNR, CDR2 FQNEAQ (reference sequence). CDR3 length equals 13 residues. Trimming removed 3 bases from V and 2 bases from J, with 8 bases in between. CDR3 nucleotide sequence: TGTGCCAGCAGCTTGCACGGAGCCTACGAGCAGTACTTC. Translated: CASSLHGAYEQYF.

This chain joins TRBV7-2 and TRBJ2-6; D not resolved. The CDR3 contains 13 residues. CDR1 is SGHTA and CDR2 is FQGNSA in the germline V gene. V was pared by 3 bases and J by 4 bases, with 4 bases between. The CDR3, as DNA: TGTGCCAGCAGCTTGGGCGGGGCCAACGTCCTGACTTTC. Amino acid sequence: CASSLGGANVLTF.

J is TRBJ1-1 and V is TRBV11-2; the D gene is possibly TRBD1 (6 bases). This CDR3 has 16 amino acids. The germline CDR1 and CDR2 sequences are SGHAT and FQNNGV. V gave up 5 bases and J gave up 3 bases, with 19 bases separating them. The chain's CDR3 is CASSPVRRGGYTEAFF. CDR3 in DNA: TGTGCCAGCAGCCCGGTACGGAGGGGGGGATACACTGAAGCTTTCTTT.

The chain has TRBV2 and TRBJ2-3; 9 bases fit TRBD1. V lost 7 bases, J lost 6 bases, and 5 bases stayed unmatched. Germline values: CDR1 SNHLY, CDR2 FYNNEI. There are 13 residues in the CDR3. The CDR3 coding sequence is TGTGCCAGCACCCGGGACAGGGTTGATACGCAGTATTTT. Translated: CASTRDRVDTQYF.

This chain connects TRBV6-1 to TRBJ2-6; D not resolved. The CDR3 loop spans 15 amino acids. Germline V lookup: CDR1 MNHNS, CDR2 SASEGT. V was shortened by 7 bases and J by 1 base, with 11 bases between the two germline ends. The CDR3 bases are TGTGCCAGCAAACCCTCTCGGTCTGGGGCCAACGTCCTGACTTTC. This codes for CASKPSRSGANVLTF.

The chain has TRBV7-8 and TRBJ1-2; TRBD1 might be the D (5 bases). V gave up 0 bases and J gave up 4 bases, with 12 bases separating them. In germline, CDR1 is SGHVS, CDR2 FQNEAQ. This CDR3 comprises 15 residues. CDR3 protein: CASSLALRQGYGYTF. The CDR3 region has the DNA TGTGCCAGCAGCTTAGCCTTAAGGCAGGGCTATGGCTACACCTTC.

This clone was counted a few times. The V gene is TRBV6-4, the J gene TRBJ2-3; weak D call: TRBD2 (5 bases). Germline CDR1 reads MRHNA; CDR2 reads SNTAGT. This CDR3 spans 15 amino acids. Deletions cut 3 bases from V and 0 bases from J, with 10 bases between. The CDR3 reads CASSESAGSTDTQYF. CDR3 DNA sequence: TGTGCCAGCAGTGAGTCCGCGGGCAGCACAGATACGCAGTATTTT.

The chain recombines TRBV15 with TRBJ2-3; TRBD2 is a possible D gene (6 bases). CDR3 size: 15 residues. Trimming cost V 0 bases and J 4 bases, with 11 bases left between them. The V gene's germline CDR1 is LNHNV and CDR2 YYDKDF (reference sequence). CDR3 in amino acids: CATSRDWGGPDTQYF. The CDR3 DNA sequence: TGTGCCACCAGCAGAGATTGGGGAGGTCCAGATACGCAGTATTTT.

This chain connects TRBV21-1 to TRBJ1-6. TRBV21-1 is a pseudogene. This CDR3 comprises 14 residues. The CDR3 sequence: CASSKSLIDSPLHF. CDR3 DNA: TGTGCCAGCAGCAAAAGTCTGATAGATTCACCCCTCCACTTT.

The V and J genes are TRBV2 and TRBJ1-4; possibly TRBD1 for D (5 bases). The ends were cut back, 7 bases at V and 0 bases at J, with 9 bases in the middle. In germline, CDR1 is SNHLY, CDR2 FYNNEI. This CDR3 comprises 14 residues. The CDR3 reads CASKDSTTNEKLFF. The DNA of the CDR3 is TGTGCCAGCAAAGACAGTACAACTAATGAAAAACTGTTTTTT. The full variable domain, in which reference TRBV2 and TRBJ1-4 provide the parts outside the CDR3, is EPEVTQTPSHQVTQMGQEVILRCVPISNHLYFYWYRQILGQKVEFLVSFYNNEISEKSEIFDDQFSVERPDGSNFTLKIRSTKLEDSAMYFCASKDSTTNEKLFFGSGTQLSVL.

This chain connects TRBV9 to TRBJ2-3; TRBD2 matches 12 bases. The CDR3 length is 16 residues. Germline trimming cut 3 bases from V and 3 bases from J; bases unmatched to any gene: 5. Germline V CDR1 and CDR2: SGDLS, YYNGEE. CDR3 nucleotide sequence: TGTGCCAGCAGCGCTCTAGCGGGAGGGGGAACAGATACGCAGTATTTT. Translation: CASSALAGGGTDTQYF.

V and J are TRBV27 and TRBJ1-1, with 9 bases that match TRBD1. Germline CDR1 MNHEY, CDR2 SMNVEV (reference sequence). V was clipped by 5 bases and J by 5 bases; unmatched bases: 9. CDR3 length: 15 residues. The CDR3 loop is CASSDHRGRGTEAFF. CDR3 nucleotides: TGTGCCAGCAGTGATCACAGGGGGCGAGGGACTGAAGCTTTCTTT.

The genes are TRBV2 and TRBJ2-1; 10 positions match TRBD1. CDR3 length equals 13 residues. V was pared by 4 bases and J by 7 bases, with 1 base of the junction left unmatched. In germline, CDR1 is SNHLY, CDR2 FYNNEI. The CDR3 reads CASSGTGGNEQFF. DNA of the CDR3: TGTGCCAGCAGTGGGACAGGGGGGAATGAGCAGTTCTTC. The variable domain in full, with the rest retrieved from reference TRBV2 and TRBJ2-1, is EPEVTQTPSHQVTQMGQEVILRCVPISNHLYFYWYRQILGQKVEFLVSFYNNEISEKSEIFDDQFSVERPDGSNFTLKIRSTKLEDSAMYFCASSGTGGNEQFFGPGTRLTVL.

CDR3 loop: CASSQDFRNYGYTF. In DNA form, the CDR3 reads TGCGCCAGCAGCCAAGATTTCAGAAATTATGGCTACACCTTC. The rearrangement joins TRBV4-1 to TRBJ1-2, with D uncertain. CDR3 size: 14 residues. Deletions cut 0 bases from V and 5 bases from J, with 10 bases between. Germline loops: CDR1 MGHRA, CDR2 YSYEKL.

This chain connects TRBV29-1 to TRBJ2-5; D not resolved. Germline lookup yields CDR1 SQVTM and CDR2 ANQGSEA. The CDR3 has 14 residues. The germline V and J ends were trimmed by 0 bases and 5 bases, with 13 bases remaining between them. In nucleotides, the CDR3 is TGCAGCGTTGAAGAATTGATTACGCGGGAGACCCAGTACTTC. As protein: CSVEELITRETQYF.

As for this clone: At one of its ends the junction is not consistent with the germline gene, which may arise from a read error. V and J are TRBV11-2 and TRBJ2-3; TRBD2 agrees at 9 bases. Germline V gene lookup returns CDR1 SGHAT and CDR2 FQNNGV. This CDR3 contains 16 residues. For the CDR3, the DNA is TGTGCCAGCAGCCTCTACCCCGGGACTAGCAGAGATACGCAGTATTTT. It yields the protein CASSLYPGTSRDTQYF.

The chain combines TRBV9 with TRBJ2-5; TRBD2 matches at 7 bases. The V gene's germline CDR1 is SGDLS and CDR2 YYNGEE. The CDR3 totals 14 residues. After removal of 0 bases from V and 5 bases from J, the junction contained 4 bases not matched to a gene. The CDR3 DNA sequence: TGTGCCAGCAGCGTAGGGACTAGGGCGGAGACCCAGTACTTC. This codes for CASSVGTRAETQYF.

The gene calls are TRBV18 and TRBJ1-4; 8 bases agree with TRBD1. Germline V gives CDR1 KGHSH, CDR2 LQKENI. The V and J ends lost 3 bases and 7 bases, in that order; junction bases with no gene match: 10. The CDR3 has 16 residues. The CDR3 DNA sequence: TGTGCCAGCTCACCTTCACAGGGGGAAGGAGGTGAAAAACTGTTTTTT. This translates into CASSPSQGEGGEKLFF. Full variable domain (remainder filled in from reference TRBV18 and TRBJ1-4): NAGVMQNPRHLVRRRGQEARLRCSPMKGHSHVYWYRQLPEEGLKFMVYLQKENIIDESGMPKERFSAEFPKEGPSILRIQQVVRGDSAAYFCASSPSQGEGGEKLFFGSGTQLSVL.